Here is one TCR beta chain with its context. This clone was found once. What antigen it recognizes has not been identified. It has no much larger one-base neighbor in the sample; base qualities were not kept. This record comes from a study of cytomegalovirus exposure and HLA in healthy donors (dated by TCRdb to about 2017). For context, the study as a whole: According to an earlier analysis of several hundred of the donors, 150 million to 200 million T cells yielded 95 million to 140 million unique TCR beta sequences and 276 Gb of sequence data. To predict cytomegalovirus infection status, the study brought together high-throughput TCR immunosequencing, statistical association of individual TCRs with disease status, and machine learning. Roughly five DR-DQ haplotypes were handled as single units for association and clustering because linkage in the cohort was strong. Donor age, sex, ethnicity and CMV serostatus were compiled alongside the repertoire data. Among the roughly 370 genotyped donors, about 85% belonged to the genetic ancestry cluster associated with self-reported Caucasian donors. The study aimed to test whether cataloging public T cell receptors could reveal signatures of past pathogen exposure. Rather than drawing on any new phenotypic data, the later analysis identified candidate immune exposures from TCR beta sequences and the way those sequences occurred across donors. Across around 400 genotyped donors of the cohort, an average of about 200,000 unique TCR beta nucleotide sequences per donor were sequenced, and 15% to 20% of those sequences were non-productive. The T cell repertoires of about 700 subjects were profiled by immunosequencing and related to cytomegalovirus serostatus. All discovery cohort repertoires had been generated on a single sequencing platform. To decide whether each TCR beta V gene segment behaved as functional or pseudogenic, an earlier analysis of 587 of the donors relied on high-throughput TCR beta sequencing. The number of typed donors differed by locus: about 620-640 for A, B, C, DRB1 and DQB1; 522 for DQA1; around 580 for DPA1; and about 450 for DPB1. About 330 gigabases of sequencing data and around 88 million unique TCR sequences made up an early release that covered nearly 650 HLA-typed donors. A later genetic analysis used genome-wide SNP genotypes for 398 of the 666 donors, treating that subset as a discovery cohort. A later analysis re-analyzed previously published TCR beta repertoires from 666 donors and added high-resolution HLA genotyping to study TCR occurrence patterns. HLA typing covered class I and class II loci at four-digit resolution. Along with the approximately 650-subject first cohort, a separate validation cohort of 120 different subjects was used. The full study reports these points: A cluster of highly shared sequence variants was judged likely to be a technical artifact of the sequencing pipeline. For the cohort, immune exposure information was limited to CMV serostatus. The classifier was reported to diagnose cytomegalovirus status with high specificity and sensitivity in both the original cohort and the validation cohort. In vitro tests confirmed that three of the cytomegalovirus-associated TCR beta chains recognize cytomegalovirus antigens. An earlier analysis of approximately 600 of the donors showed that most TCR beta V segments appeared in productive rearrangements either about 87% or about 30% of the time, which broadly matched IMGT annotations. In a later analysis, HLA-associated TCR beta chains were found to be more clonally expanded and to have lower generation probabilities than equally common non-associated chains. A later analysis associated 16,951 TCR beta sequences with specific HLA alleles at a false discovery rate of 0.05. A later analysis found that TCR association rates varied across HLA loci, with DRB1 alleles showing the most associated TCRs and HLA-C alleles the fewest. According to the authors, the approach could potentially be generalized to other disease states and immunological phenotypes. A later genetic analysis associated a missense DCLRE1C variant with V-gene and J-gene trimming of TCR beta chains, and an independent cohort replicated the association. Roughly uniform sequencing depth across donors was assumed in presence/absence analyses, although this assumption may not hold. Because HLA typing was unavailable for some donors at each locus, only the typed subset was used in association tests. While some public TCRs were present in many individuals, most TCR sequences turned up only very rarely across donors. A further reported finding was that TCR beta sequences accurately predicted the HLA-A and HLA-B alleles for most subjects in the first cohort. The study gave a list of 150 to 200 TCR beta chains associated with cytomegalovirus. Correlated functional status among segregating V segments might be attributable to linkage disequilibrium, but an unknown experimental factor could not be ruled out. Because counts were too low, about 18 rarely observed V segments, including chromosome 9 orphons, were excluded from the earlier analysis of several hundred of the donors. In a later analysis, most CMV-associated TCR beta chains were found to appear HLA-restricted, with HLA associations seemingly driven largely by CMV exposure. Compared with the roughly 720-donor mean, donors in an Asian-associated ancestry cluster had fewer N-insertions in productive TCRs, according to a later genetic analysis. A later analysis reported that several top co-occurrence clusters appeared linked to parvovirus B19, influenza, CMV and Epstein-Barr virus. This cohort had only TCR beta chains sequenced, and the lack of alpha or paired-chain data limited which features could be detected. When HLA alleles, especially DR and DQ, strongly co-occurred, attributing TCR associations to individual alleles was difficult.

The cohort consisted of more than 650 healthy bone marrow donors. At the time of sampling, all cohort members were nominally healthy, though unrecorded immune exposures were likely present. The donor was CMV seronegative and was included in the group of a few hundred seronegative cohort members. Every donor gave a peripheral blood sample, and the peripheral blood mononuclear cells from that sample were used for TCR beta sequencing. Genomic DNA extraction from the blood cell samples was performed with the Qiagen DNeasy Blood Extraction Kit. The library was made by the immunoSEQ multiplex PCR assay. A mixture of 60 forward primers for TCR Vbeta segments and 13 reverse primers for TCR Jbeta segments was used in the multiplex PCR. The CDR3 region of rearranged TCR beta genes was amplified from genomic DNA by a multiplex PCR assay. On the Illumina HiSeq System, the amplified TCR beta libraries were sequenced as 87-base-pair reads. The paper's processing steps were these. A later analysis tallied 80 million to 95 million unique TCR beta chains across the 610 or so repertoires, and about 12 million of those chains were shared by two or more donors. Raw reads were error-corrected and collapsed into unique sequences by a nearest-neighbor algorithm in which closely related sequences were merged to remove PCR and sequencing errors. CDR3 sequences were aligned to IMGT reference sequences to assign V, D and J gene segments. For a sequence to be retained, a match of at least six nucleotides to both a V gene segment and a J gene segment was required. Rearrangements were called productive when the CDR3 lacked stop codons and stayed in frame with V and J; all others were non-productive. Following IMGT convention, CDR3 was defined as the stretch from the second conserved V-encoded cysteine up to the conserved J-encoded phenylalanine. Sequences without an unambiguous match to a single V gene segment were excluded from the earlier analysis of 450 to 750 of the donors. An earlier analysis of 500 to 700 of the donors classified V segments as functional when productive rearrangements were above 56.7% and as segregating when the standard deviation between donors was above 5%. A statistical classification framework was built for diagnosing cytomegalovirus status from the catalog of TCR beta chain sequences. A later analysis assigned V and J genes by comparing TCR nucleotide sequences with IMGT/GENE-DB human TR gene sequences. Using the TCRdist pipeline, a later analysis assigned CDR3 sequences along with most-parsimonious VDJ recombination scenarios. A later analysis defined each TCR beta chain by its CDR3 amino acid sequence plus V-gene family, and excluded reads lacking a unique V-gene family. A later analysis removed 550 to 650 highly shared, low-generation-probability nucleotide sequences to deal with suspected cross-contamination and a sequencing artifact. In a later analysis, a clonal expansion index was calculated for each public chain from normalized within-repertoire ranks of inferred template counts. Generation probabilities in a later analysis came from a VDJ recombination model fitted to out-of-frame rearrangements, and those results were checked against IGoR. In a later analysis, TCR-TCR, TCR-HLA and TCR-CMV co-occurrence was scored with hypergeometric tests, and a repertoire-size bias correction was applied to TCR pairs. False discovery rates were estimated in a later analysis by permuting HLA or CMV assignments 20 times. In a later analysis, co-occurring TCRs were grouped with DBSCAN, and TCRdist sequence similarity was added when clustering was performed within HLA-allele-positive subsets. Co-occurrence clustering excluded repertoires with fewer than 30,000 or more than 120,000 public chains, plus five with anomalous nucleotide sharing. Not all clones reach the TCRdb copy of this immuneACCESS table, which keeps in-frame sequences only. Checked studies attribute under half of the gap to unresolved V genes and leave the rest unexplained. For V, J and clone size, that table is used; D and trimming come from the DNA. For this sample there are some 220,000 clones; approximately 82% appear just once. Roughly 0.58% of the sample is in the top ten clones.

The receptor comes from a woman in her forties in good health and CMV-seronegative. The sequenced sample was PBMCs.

CDR3 reads: CASEQIEAFF. Here is the DNA: TGTGCCAGCGAACAGATAGAAGCTTTCTTT. In this chain, TRBV2 is recombined with TRBJ1-1; the D segment cannot be called with confidence. A distance of 9 bases separates the germline ends of V and J, which lose 8 bases and 8 bases respectively. The CDR1 and CDR2 encoded by the germline V gene are SNHLY and FYNNEI. The CDR3 spans 10 residues, from the cysteine through the phenylalanine. The only DNA kept is the CDR3, 30 bases in frame from the first base.